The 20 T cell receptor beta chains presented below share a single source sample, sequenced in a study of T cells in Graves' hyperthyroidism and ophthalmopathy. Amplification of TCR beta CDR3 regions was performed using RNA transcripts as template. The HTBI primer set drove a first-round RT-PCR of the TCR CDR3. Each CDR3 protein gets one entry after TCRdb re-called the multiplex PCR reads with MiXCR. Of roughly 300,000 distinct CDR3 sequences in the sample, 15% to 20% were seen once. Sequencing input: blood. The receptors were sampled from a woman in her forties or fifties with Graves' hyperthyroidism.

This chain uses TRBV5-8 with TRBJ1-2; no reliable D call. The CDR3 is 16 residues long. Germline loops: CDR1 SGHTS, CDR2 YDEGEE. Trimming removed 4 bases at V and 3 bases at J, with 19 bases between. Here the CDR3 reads CASSPGKRDLDYGYTF. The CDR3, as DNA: TGTGCCAGCAGCCCCGGGAAAAGAGATTTAGACTATGGCTACACCTTC.

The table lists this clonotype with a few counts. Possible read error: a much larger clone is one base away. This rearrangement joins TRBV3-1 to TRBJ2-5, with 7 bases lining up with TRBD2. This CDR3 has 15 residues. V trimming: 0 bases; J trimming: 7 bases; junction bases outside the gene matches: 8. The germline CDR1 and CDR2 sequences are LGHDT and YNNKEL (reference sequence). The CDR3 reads CASSQEMGGGRTQYF. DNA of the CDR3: TGTGCCAGCAGCCAAGAGATGGGGGGGGGACGGACCCAGTACTTC.

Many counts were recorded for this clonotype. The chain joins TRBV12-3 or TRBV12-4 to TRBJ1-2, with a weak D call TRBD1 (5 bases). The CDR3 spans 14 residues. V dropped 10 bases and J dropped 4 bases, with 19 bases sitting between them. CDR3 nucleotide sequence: TGTGCCACCGGACCGGGGTTGGGGGGCTATGGCTACACCTTC. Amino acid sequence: CATGPGLGGYGYTF.

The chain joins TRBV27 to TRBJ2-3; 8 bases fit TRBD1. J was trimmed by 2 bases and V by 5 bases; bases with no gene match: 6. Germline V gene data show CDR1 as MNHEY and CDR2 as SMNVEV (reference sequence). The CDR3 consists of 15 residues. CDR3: CASSQTGVSTDTQYF. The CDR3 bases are TGTGCCAGCAGTCAGACAGGGGTTTCCACAGATACGCAGTATTTT.

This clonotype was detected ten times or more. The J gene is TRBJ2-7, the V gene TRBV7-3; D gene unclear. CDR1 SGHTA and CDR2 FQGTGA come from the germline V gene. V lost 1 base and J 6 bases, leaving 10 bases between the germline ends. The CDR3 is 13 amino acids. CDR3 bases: TGTGCCAGCAGCTTAATGCCCAGGTTCGAGCAGTACTTC. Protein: CASSLMPRFEQYF.

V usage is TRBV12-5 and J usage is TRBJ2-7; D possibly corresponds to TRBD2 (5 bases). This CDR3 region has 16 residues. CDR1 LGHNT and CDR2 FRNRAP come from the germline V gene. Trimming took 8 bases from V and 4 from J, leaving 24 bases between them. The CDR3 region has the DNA TGTGCTAGTATCTGGGTTGTGAGGAGGAGGCGGTACGAGCAGTACGTC. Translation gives CASIWVVRRRRYEQYV.

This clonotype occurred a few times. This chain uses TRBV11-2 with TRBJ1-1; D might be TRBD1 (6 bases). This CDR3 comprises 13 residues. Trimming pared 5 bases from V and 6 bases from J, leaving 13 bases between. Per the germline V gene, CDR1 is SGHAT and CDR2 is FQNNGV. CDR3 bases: TGTGCCAGCAGCCCGCGGGGGGCAGCTGAAGCTTTCTTT. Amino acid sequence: CASSPRGAAEAFF.

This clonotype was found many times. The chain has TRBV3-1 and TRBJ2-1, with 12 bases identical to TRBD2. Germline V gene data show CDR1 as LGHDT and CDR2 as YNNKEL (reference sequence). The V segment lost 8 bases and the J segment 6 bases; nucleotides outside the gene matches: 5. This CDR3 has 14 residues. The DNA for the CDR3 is TGTGCCAGCGGCACTAGCGGGGGGTTCAATGAGCAGTTCTTC. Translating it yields CASGTSGGFNEQFF.

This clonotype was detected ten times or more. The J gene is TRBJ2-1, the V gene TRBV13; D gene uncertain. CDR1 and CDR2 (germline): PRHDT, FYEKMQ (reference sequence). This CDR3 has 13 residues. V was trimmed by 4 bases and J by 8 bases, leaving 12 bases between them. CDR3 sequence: CASSSQTRHEQFF. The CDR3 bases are TGTGCCAGCAGCTCCCAGACACGGCATGAGCAGTTCTTC.

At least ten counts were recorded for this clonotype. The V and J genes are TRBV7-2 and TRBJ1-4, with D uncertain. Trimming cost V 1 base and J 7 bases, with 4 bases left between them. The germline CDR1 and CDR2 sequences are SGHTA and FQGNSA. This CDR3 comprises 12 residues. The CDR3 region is CASSLDLEKLFF. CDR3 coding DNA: TGTGCCAGCAGCTTAGATCTTGAAAAACTGTTTTTT.

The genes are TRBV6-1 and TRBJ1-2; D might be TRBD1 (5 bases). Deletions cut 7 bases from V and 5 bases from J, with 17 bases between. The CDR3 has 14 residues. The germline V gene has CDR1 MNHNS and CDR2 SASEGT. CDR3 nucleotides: TGTGCCAGCACTATCGGTGGGGACGGATATGGCTACACCTTC. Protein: CASTIGGDGYGYTF.

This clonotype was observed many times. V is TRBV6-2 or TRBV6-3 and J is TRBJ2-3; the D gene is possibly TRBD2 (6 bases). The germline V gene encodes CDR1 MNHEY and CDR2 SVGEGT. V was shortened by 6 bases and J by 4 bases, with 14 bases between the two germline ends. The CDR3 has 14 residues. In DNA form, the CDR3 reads TGTGCCAGCAGACCGGGACTTGGCGCAGATACGCAGTATTTT. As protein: CASRPGLGADTQYF.

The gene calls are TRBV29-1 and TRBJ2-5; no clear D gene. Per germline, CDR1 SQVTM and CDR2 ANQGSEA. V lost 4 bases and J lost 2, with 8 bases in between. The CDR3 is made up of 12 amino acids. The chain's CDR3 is CSVARQQETQYF. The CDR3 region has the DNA TGCAGCGTTGCCAGACAACAAGAGACCCAGTACTTC.

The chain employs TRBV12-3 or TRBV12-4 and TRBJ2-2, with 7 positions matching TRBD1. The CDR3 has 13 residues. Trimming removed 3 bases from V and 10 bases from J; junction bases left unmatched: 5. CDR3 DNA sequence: TGTGCCAGCAGTTTCCCGGGACAGAAGGAGCTGTTTTTT. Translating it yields CASSFPGQKELFF.

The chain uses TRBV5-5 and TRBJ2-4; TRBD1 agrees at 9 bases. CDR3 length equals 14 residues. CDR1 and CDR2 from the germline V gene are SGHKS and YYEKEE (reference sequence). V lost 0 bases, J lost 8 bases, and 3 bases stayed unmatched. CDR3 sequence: CASSLGQGVYIQYF. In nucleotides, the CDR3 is TGTGCCAGCAGCTTGGGACAGGGGGTGTACATTCAGTACTTC.

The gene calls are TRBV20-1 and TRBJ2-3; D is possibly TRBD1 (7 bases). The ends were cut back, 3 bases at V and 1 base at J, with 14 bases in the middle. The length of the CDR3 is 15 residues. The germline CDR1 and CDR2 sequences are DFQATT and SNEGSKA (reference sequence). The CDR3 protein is CSASGQGGRTDTQYF. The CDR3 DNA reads TGCAGTGCTAGTGGGCAGGGGGGTCGCACAGATACGCAGTATTTT.

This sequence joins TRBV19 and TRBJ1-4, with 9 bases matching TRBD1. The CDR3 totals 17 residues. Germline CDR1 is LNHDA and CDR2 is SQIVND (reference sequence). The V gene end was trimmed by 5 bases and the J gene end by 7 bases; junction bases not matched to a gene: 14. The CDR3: CASSRFANTGGFEKLFF. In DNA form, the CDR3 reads TGTGCCAGTAGTCGGTTTGCCAACACAGGGGGCTTTGAAAAACTGTTTTTT. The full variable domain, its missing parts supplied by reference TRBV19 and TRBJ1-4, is DGGITQSPKYLFRKEGQNVTLSCEQNLNHDAMYWYRQDPGQGLRLIYYSQIVNDFQKGDIAEGYSVSREKKESFPLTVTSAQKNPTAFYLCASSRFANTGGFEKLFFGSGTQLSVL.

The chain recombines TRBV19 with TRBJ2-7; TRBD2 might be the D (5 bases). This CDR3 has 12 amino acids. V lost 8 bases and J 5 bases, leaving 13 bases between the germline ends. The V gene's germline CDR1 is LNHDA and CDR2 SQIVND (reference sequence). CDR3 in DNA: TGTGCCAGTTCGATTGGAGGCGACGAGCAGTACTTC. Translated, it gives CASSIGGDEQYF.

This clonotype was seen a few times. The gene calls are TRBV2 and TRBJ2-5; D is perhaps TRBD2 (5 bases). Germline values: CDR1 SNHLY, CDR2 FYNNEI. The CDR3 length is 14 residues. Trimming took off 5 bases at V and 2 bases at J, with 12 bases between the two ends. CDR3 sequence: CASSTSSNQETQYF. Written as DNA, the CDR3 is TGTGCCAGCAGTACTTCTAGCAATCAAGAGACCCAGTACTTC.

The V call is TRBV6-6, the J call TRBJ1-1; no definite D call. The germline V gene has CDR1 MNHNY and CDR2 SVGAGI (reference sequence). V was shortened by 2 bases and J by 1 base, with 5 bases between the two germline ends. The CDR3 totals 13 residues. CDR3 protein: CASSYVSNTEAFF. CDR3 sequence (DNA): TGTGCCAGCAGTTACGTTTCGAACACTGAAGCTTTCTTT.